One sample yielded the 6 T cell receptor beta chains listed below, sequenced in a study of cytomegalovirus exposure and HLA in healthy donors (dated by TCRdb to the late 2010s). Libraries were built with the immunoSEQ multiplex PCR assay. A mixture of 60 forward primers for TCR Vbeta segments and 13 reverse primers for TCR Jbeta segments was used in the multiplex PCR. Not all clones reach the TCRdb copy of this immuneACCESS table, which keeps in-frame sequences only. Checked studies attribute under half of the gap to unresolved V genes and leave the rest unexplained. Across this sample there are 140,000 to 150,000 clones, with 75% to 80% seen only once. Around 1.7% of the sample belongs to the ten largest clones. Sequenced: PBMCs. These receptors were obtained from a woman aged 25 to 45 in good health and CMV-seronegative.

The CDR3 DNA reads as TGTGCCAGCAGCTTAGGTCTGGGCCCTGCTGGAAACACCATATATTTT. Protein: CASSLGLGPAGNTIYF. The V gene is TRBV11-2, the J gene TRBJ1-3, with D unclear. The V end lost 1 base, the J end lost 2 bases, and 12 bases lay between the germline ends. CDR1 is SGHAT and CDR2 is FQNNGV in the germline V gene. The CDR3 is 16 residues long. Complete variable domain (other parts from reference TRBV11-2 and TRBJ1-3): EAGVAQSPRYKIIEKRQSVAFWCNPISGHATLYWYQQILGQGPKLLIQFQNNGVVDDSQLPKDRFSAERLKGVDSTLKIQPAKLEDSAVYLCASSLGLGPAGNTIYFGEGSWLTVV.

DNA of the CDR3: TGTGCCAGCAGCTTAAGAAGGGGAGGTCAACAAGAGACCCAGTACTTC. It specifies CASSLRRGGQQETQYF. The rearrangement uses TRBV7-6 and TRBJ2-5, with D perhaps matching TRBD2 (6 bases). Germline assignment: CDR1 SGHVS and CDR2 FNYEAQ. The ends were cut back, 2 bases at V and 2 bases at J, with 15 bases in the middle. This CDR3 is 16 amino acids long.

V and J are TRBV6-4 and TRBJ1-1; D gene uncertain. The germline V and J ends were trimmed by 6 bases and 8 bases, with 13 bases remaining between them. The CDR3 covers 12 residues. The V gene's germline CDR1 is MRHNA and CDR2 SNTAGT. This CDR3 reads CASRDGHREAFF. Here the CDR3 DNA reads TGTGCCAGCAGGGACGGGCACCGGGAAGCTTTCTTT.

The V gene is TRBV18, the J gene TRBJ1-6; the match to TRBD1 covers 7 bases. The CDR3 extends over 15 amino acids. The ends lost 3 bases at V and 7 bases at J; junction bases unmatched: 6. CDR1 KGHSH and CDR2 LQKENI come from the germline V gene. The CDR3 DNA sequence: TGTGCCAGCTCACCCGGGACAGAGGGAAATTCACCCCTCCACTTT. Its protein product is CASSPGTEGNSPLHF.

The J gene is TRBJ1-2, the V gene TRBV9, with no clear D. Per the germline V gene, CDR1 is SGDLS and CDR2 is YYNGEE. CDR3 size: 13 residues. V was clipped by 0 bases and J by 1 base, with 4 bases between them. The chain's CDR3 is CASSVVDNYGYTF. In DNA form, the CDR3 reads TGTGCCAGCAGCGTAGTAGATAACTATGGCTACACCTTC.

The chain has TRBV4-2 and TRBJ2-5, with TRBD1 matching 7 bases. The germline V gene encodes CDR1 LGHNA and CDR2 YNFKEQ. The CDR3 loop spans 15 amino acids. Germline trimming cut 1 base from V and 1 base from J; bases unmatched to any gene: 3. CDR3 in amino acids: CASSQGAGGQETQYF. In DNA form, the CDR3 reads TGTGCCAGCAGCCAAGGAGCAGGGGGCCAAGAGACCCAGTACTTC.